This T cell receptor (beta chain) is from a study of cytomegalovirus exposure and HLA in healthy donors. Study-level background: A later analysis reported the 90 to 150 validation repertoires used the same platform as the 666 first-cohort repertoires. Study findings and constraints: According to a later analysis, TCR clusters from the first cohort tended to co-occur in the roughly 110 validation repertoires. It was around 160 TCR beta chains that were listed as cytomegalovirus-associated.

The protocol was immunoSEQ multiplex PCR, while the TCRdb copy is restricted to in-frame clones and leaves out a portion. The table has some 230,000 clones, approximately 90% seen once. This clone was seen a single time. Its cognate antigen is unknown. The donors were in the approximately 130-subject validation cohort; that cohort was separate from the 666-subject first cohort. The origin of this receptor is a woman aged 18-29 years in good health and CMV-seronegative. Sequencing used PBMCs.

The CDR3 region has the DNA TGCGCCAGCAGACGCGGGGCCGGAGATGAGCAGTTCTTC. This encodes CASRRGAGDEQFF. The chain joins TRBV5-1 to TRBJ2-1; tentatively, D is TRBD2 (6 bases). V was shortened by 5 bases and J by 8 bases, with 14 bases between the two germline ends. The CDR3 totals 13 residues. From germline, CDR1 is SGHRS and CDR2 YFSETQ.